What follows are 6 T cell receptor beta chains derived from one specimen sequenced in a study of technical replicates of blood from several donors. Data came from immunoSEQ multiplex PCR; TCRdb stores just in-frame clones and leaves some out. The table records 85,000 to 100,000 clones, approximately 95% of them present only once. Sample: T cells isolated from PBMCs. These receptors all come from a human donor in good health.

This clone has a single count. The chain uses TRBV7-3 and TRBJ2-1, with D possibly being TRBD2 (5 bases). Trimming pared 3 bases from V and 7 bases from J, leaving 10 bases between. This CDR3 contains 13 residues. Germline loops: CDR1 SGHTA, CDR2 FQGTGA. The CDR3 protein is CASSFGGLNEQFF. In DNA form, the CDR3 reads TGTGCCAGCAGCTTTGGCGGGTTAAATGAGCAGTTCTTC.

This sequence joins TRBV6-1 and TRBJ1-2, with 7 nucleotides matching TRBD1. The trim removed 6 bases at V and 6 bases at J, leaving 4 bases unmatched. CDR3 length equals 12 residues. Per the germline V gene, CDR1 is MNHNS and CDR2 is SASEGT. The CDR3 is CASRTGRDGYTF. The CDR3 coding sequence is TGTGCCAGCAGGACAGGGCGGGATGGCTACACCTTC.

The V gene is TRBV7-6, the J gene TRBJ2-1, with D hard to call. This CDR3 has 12 residues. Germline V gene lookup returns CDR1 SGHVS and CDR2 FNYEAQ. V gave up 5 bases and J gave up 4 bases, with 6 bases separating them. CDR3 coding DNA: TGTGCCAGCAGCCCCGTATACAATGAGCAGTTCTTC. Its translation is CASSPVYNEQFF.

The chain combines TRBV15 with TRBJ1-5, with a weak D call TRBD1 (6 bases). The germline gives CDR1 LNHNV, CDR2 YYDKDF (reference sequence). The CDR3 covers 16 residues. The V end was cut by 3 bases, the J end by 0 bases, with 12 bases between. The DNA of the CDR3 is TGTGCCACCAGCAGTTGGACAGATTATAGCAATCAGCCCCAGCATTTT. It codes for CATSSWTDYSNQPQHF. Using reference TRBV15 and TRBJ1-5 for the parts outside the CDR3, the full variable domain is DAMVIQNPRYQVTQFGKPVTLSCSQTLNHNVMYWYQQKSSQAPKLLFHYYDKDFNNEADTPDNFQSRRPNTSFCFLDIRSPGLGDTAMYLCATSSWTDYSNQPQHFGDGTRLSIL.

The sample holds one count of this clone. The V and J genes are TRBV29-1 and TRBJ2-3; 7 nucleotides match TRBD1. V gave up 6 bases and J gave up 2 bases; unmatched junction bases: 5. The CDR3 spans 13 residues. Germline V gives CDR1 SQVTM, CDR2 ANQGSEA. CDR3 in DNA: TGCAGCGTGGGACAGAAGATCACAGATACGCAGTATTTT. It translates to CSVGQKITDTQYF.

J is TRBJ1-5 and V is TRBV4-1, with 7 nucleotides matching TRBD1. Germline loops: CDR1 MGHRA, CDR2 YSYEKL. The CDR3 covers 16 residues. V lost 3 bases to trimming and J lost 0 bases; unmatched junction nucleotides: 5. The chain's CDR3 is CASSQRGQISNQPQHF. Written as DNA, the CDR3 is TGCGCCAGCAGCCAGAGGGGACAGATTAGCAATCAGCCCCAGCATTTT.